This T cell receptor beta chain was recovered during a study of T-cell reconstitution after alpha-beta-depleted transplantation in children. The CDR3 covers 15 residues. Trimming pared 0 bases from V and 0 bases from J, leaving 9 bases between. Unique molecular identifiers were used in preparing the TCRbeta library. TCRdb reanalysed the PCR reads using MiXCR and keeps one entry per CDR3 protein. The sample consists of more than 120,000 distinct CDR3 sequences, 8% to 10% of them appearing once. In this sample, this clonotype turned up many times. What it binds is unknown. Study conclusions and caveats: Expanded graft clones, several hundred of them, were reportedly the source of alpha-beta T cells about two months after transplant. Newly produced T cells mostly provided counts and TCRbeta diversity after one year, as hyperexpanded clones declined.

The sequence derives from a female patient aged 2-10 years who had a stem cell transplant for congenital amegakaryocytic thrombocytopenia, so the T cells may come from the graft donor. The V and J genes are TRBV12-3 or TRBV12-4 and TRBJ2-7; weak D call: TRBD1 (6 bases). Sequences were derived from PBMCs, mostly from graft donor cells, sampled 180 days after TCRalphabeta/CD19-depleted stem cell transplant. The CDR3 DNA follows: TGTGCCAGCAGTTTAGCTGCAGGGGCCTCCTACGAGCAGTACTTC. It translates to CASSLAAGASYEQYF.